This T cell receptor beta chain is drawn from a study of prognosis after radiotherapy for stage I lung cancer. From germline, CDR1 is MNHNY and CDR2 SVGAGI (reference sequence). Trimming removed 7 bases at V and 8 bases at J, with 14 bases between. CDR3 length: 12 residues. As for this clonotype: A far larger clone is one nucleotide away, so this likely arose from a read error.

Two-round multiplex PCR on genomic DNA was the method by which TCR beta CDR3 was amplified. Individual primers that were specific to each TRBV and TRBJ gene served in first-round PCR. One entry per CDR3 protein, called by TCRdb with MiXCR from the multiplex PCR reads. The table lists over 14,000 distinct CDR3 sequences, 50% to 65% of them singletons. This receptor was taken from a donor aged 50 or older with non-small cell lung cancer. The chain combines TRBV6-6 with TRBJ1-1; D ambiguous. The sequencing used PBMCs, collected before or after stereotactic body radiation therapy (not recorded which). This CDR3 reads CASIPGGREAFF. The DNA for the CDR3 is TGTGCCAGCATTCCGGGCGGGAGGGAAGCTTTCTTT.